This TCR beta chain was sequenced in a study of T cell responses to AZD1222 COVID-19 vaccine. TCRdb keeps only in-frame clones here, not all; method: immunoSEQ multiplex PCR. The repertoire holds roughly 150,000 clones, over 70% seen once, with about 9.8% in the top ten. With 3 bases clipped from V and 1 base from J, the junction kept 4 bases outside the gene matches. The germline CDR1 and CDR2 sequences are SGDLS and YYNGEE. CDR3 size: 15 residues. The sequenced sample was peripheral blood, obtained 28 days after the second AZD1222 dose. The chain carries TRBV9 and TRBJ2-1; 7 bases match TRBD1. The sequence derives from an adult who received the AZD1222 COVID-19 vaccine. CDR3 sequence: CASSALTGSYNEQFF. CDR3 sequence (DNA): TGTGCCAGCAGCGCGTTGACAGGGTCCTACAATGAGCAGTTCTTC.